The clone carrying this T cell receptor beta chain was detected a few times. Its antigen remains unknown. This record belongs to a study of early T cells in non-severe SARS-CoV-2 infection. At the level of the study: The authors sequenced bulk RNA from unsorted whole blood, leaving chains unpaired.

The CDR3 has 16 amino acids. Germline trimming cut 4 bases from V and 9 bases from J; bases unmatched to any gene: 13. The germline gives CDR1 MGHRA, CDR2 YSYEKL. Unique molecular identifiers tagged individual cDNA molecules. TCRdb reprocessed the 5' RACE reads with MiXCR, giving one entry per CDR3 protein. Of about 50,000 distinct CDR3 sequences in the sample, 7.5% to 10% were seen once. Overall study findings and caveats: The matching step, a VDJdb search, favored anti-spike CD8 responses and missed private and CD4 specificities.

The origin of this receptor is an adult who was a healthcare worker with PCR-confirmed SARS-CoV-2 infection or an uninfected control (not recorded which). The sample consisted of whole blood. The chain uses TRBV4-1 and TRBJ2-1; 9 bases align to TRBD2. CDR3 in DNA: TGCGCCAGCAGCCCTTACGACGGGCTAGCGGGGTTTGAGCAGTTCTTC. Protein sequence: CASSPYDGLAGFEQFF.